This T cell receptor (beta chain) was profiled in a study of blood T cell repertoires in COVID-19. Across the whole study: The origin of the acute and convalescent COVID-19 samples was the United States, Italy and Spain. PBMCs, B-cell-depleted T cells, or T cells were the source of the cDNA or gDNA that made up the material.

Per the authors' pipeline: For nucleated cells, counts were estimated from reference gene primer amplification. Using immunoSEQ multiplex PCR, the repertoire was profiled, and TCRdb retains in-frame clones only, with some absent. V, J and clone size are those of that table, while D and trimming were read from the DNA. Of about 29,000 clones listed, almost 85% are singletons. The material sequenced was peripheral blood. The clonotype was recovered from a man older than 75 with active COVID-19.

The CDR3 spells CATSRDLQGEQFF. The CDR3 nucleotides are TGTGCCACCAGCAGAGATCTACAGGGTGAGCAGTTCTTC. The chain is built from TRBV15 and TRBJ2-1, with a possible D match to TRBD1 (6 bases). This CDR3 comprises 13 residues. Germline V gene lookup returns CDR1 LNHNV and CDR2 YYDKDF (reference sequence). The V end was cut by 0 bases, the J end by 9 bases, with 9 bases between.